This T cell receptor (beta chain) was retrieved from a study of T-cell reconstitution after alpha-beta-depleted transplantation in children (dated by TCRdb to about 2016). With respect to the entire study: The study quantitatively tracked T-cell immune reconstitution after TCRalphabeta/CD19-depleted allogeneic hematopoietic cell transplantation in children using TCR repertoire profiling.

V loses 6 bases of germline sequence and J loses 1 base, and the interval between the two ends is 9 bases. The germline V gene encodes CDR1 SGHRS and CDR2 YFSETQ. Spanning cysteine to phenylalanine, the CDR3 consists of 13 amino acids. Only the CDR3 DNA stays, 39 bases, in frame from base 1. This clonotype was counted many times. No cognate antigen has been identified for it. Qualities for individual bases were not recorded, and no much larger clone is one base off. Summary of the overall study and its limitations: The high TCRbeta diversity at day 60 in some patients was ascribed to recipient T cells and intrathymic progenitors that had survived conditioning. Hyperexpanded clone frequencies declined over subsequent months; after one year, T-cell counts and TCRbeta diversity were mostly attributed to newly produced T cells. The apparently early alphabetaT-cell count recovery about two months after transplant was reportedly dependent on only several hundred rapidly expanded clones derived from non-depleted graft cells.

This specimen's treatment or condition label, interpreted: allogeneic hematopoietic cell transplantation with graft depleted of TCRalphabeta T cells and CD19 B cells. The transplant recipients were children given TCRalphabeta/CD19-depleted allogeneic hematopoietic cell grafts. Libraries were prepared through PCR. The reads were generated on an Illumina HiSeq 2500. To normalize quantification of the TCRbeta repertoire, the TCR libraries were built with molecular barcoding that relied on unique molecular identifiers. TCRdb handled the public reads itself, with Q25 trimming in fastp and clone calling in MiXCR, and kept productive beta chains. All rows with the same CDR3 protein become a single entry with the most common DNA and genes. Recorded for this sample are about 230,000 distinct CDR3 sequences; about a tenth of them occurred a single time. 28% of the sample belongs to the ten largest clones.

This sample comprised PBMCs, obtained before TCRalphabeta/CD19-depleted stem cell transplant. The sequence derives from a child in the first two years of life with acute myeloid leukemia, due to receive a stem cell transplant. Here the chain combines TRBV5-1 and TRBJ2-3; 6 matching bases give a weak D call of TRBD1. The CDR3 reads CASTRGGTDTQYF. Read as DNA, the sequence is TGCGCCAGCACCAGGGGAGGCACAGATACGCAGTATTTT.